This T cell receptor (beta chain) was recorded in a study of blood T cells in healthy people across ages. Regarding the study as a whole: Naive T cell percentage by flow cytometry tracked strongly with beta diversity.

PCR was performed a second time for roughly 7 to 12 cycles using a sample-barcoded 5' primer and a J-beta primer mix. MiXCR was run by TCRdb on the 5' RACE reads, yielding one entry per CDR3 protein. The data contain about 1.5 million distinct CDR3 sequences, around two fifths of them singletons. Germline V gene lookup returns CDR1 DFQATT and CDR2 SNEGSKA (reference sequence). V lost 0 bases and J 0 bases, leaving 9 bases between the germline ends. The CDR3 has 14 residues. This clonotype was detected a few times. The target antigen is unknown. The sequenced sample was blood. The chain carries TRBV20-1 and TRBJ2-7; possible D gene TRBD2, 6 bases. The source of this sequence is a young woman in good health. CDR3 amino acids: CSARDHGSSYEQYF. In DNA form, the CDR3 reads TGCAGTGCTAGAGATCACGGGAGCTCCTACGAGCAGTACTTC.